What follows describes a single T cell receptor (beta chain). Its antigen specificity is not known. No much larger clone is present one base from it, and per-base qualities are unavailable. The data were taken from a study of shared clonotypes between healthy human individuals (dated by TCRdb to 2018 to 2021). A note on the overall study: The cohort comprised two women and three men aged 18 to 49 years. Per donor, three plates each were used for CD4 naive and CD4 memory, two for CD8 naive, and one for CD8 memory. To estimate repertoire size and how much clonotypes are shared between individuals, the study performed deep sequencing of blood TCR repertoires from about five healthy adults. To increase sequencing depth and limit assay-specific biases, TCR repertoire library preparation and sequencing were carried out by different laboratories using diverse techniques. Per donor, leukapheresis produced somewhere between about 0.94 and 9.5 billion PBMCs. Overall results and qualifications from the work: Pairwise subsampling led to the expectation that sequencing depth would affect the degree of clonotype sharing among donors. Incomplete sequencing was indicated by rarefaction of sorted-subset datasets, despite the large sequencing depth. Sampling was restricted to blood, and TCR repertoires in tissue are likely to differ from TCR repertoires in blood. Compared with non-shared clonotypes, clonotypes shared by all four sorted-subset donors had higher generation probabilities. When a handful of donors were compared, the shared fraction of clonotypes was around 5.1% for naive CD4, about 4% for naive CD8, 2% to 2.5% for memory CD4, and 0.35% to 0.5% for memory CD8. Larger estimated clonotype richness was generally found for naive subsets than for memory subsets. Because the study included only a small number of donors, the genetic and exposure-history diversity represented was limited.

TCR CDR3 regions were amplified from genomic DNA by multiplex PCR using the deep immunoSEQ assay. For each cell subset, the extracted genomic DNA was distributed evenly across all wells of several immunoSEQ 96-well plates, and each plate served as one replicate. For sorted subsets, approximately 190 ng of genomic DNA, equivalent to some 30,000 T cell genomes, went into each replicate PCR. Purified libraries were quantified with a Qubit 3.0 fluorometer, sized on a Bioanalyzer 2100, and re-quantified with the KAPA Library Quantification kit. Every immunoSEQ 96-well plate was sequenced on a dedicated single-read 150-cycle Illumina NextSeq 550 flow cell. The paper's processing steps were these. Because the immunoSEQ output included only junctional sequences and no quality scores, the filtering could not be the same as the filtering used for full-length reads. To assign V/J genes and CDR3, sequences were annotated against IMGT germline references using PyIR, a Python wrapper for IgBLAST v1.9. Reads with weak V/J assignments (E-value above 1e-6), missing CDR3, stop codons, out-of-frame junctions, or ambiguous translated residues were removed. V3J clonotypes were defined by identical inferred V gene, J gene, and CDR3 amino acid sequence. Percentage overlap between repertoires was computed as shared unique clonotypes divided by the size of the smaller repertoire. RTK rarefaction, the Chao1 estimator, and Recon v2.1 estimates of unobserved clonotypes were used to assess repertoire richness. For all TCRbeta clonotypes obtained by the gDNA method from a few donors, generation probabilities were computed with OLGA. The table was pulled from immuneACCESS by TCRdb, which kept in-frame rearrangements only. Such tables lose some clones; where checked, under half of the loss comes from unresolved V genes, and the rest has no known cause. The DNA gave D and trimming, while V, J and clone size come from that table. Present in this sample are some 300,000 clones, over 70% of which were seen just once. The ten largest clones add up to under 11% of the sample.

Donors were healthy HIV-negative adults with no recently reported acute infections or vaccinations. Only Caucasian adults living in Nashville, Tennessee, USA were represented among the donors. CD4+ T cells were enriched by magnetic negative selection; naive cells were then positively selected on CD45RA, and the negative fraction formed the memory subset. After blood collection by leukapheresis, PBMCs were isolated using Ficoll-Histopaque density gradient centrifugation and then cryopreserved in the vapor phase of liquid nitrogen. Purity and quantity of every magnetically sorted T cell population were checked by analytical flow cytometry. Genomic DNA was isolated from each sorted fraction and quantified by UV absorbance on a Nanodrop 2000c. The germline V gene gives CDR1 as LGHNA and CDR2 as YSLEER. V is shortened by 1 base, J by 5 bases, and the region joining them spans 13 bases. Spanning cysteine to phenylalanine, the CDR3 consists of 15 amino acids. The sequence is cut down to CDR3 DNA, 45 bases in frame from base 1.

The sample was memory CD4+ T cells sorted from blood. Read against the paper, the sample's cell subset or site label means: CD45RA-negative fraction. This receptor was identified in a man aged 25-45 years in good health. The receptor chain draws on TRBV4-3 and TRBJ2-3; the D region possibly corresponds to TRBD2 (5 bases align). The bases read TGCGCCAGCAGCCAAGGTCGAGGGTTGGTAGATACGCAGTATTTT. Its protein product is CASSQGRGLVDTQYF.